A single sample is the source of the 4 T cell receptor beta chains below, sequenced in a study of blood T cell repertoires in COVID-19. Assay used: immunoSEQ multiplex PCR; TCRdb lists only in-frame clones, some missing. Found here are roughly 140,000 clones, around 82% of them singletons; the top ten hold over 10%. The sequencing input was peripheral blood. These receptors were obtained from a man aged 55 to 70 with active or convalescent COVID-19.

The rearrangement joins TRBV19 to TRBJ1-2, with a weak D call TRBD1 (6 bases). The V end was cut by 2 bases, the J end by 8 bases, with 15 bases between. CDR1 and CDR2 (germline): LNHDA, SQIVND (reference sequence). The CDR3 loop spans 14 amino acids. The CDR3 bases are TGTGCCAGTAGTATATGGGACAACACCCGAGGCTACACCTTC. As protein: CASSIWDNTRGYTF.

This clone showed up just once. V gene TRBV19 combines with J gene TRBJ2-1; weak D call: TRBD2 (6 bases). Germline V gives CDR1 LNHDA, CDR2 SQIVND (reference sequence). This CDR3 spans 16 amino acids. Trimming removed 1 base from V and 0 bases from J, with 10 bases in between. The CDR3 sequence is CASSIGSRGSYNEQFF. The CDR3 nucleotides read TGTGCCAGTAGTATAGGCTCGCGGGGCTCCTACAATGAGCAGTTCTTC.

CDR3 residues: CSASRGKMNTEAFF. CDR3 in DNA: TGCAGTGCTAGTAGGGGGAAGATGAACACTGAAGCTTTCTTT. The V call is TRBV20-1, the J call TRBJ1-1; TRBD1 might be the D (6 bases). V lost 3 bases and J 0 bases, leaving 11 bases between the germline ends. The CDR3 extends over 14 amino acids. Germline CDR1 DFQATT, CDR2 SNEGSKA (reference sequence).

The V and J genes are TRBV4-3 and TRBJ2-3, with no clear D. Germline V gives CDR1 LGHNA, CDR2 YSLEER. This CDR3 has 15 residues. Between the trimmed V and J ends, which lost 2 bases and 6 bases, there was a span of 15 bases. CDR3 sequence reads: CASSQLVQSLDTQYF. The CDR3 DNA is TGCGCCAGCAGCCAATTGGTCCAGTCTCTCGATACGCAGTATTTT.